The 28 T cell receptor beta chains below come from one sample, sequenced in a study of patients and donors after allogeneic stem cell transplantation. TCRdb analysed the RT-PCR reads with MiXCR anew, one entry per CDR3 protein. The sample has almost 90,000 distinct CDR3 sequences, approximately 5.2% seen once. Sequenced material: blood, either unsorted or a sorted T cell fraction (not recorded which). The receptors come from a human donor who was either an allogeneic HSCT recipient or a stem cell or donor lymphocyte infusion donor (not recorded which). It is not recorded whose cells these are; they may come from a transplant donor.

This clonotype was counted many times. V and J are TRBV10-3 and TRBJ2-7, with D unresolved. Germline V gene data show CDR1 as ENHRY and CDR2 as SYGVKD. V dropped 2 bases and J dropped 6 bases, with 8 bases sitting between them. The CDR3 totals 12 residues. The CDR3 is CAISEGWGEQYF. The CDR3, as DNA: TGTGCCATCAGTGAGGGGTGGGGCGAGCAGTACTTC.

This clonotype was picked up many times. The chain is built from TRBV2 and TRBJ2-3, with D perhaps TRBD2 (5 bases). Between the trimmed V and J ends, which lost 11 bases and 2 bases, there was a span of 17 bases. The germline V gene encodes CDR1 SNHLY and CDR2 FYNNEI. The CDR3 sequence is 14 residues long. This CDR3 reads CAPLKRENTDTQYF. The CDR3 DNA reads TGTGCCCCCCTCAAGAGGGAAAACACAGATACGCAGTATTTT.

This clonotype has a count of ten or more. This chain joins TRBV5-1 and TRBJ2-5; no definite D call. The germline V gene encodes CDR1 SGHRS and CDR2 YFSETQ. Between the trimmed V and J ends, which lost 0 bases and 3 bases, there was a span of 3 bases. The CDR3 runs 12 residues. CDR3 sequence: CASSLAEETQYF. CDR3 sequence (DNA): TGCGCCAGCAGCTTGGCCGAAGAGACCCAGTACTTC.

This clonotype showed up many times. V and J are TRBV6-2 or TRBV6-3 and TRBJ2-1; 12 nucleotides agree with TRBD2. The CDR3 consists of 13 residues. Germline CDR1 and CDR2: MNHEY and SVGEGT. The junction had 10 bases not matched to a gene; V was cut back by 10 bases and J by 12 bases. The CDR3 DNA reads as TGTGCCACCCTCCTAGCGGGAGGGTCTGGGCAGTTCTTC. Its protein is CATLLAGGSGQFF.

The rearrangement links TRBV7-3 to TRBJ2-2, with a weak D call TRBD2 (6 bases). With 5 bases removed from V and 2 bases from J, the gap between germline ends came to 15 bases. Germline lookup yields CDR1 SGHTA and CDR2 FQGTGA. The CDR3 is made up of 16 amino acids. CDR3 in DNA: TGTGCCAGCAGCGTACTGAGCGGGCCAAACACCGGGGAGCTGTTTTTT. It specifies CASSVLSGPNTGELFF.

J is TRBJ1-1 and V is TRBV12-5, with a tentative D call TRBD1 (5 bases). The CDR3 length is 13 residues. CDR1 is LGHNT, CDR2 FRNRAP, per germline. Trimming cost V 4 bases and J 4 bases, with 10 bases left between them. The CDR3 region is CASGSDTATEAFF. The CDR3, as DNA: TGTGCTAGTGGTTCGGACACAGCCACTGAAGCTTTCTTT. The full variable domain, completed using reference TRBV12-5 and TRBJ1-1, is DARVTQTPRHKVTEMGQEVTMRCQPILGHNTVFWYRQTMMQGLELLAYFRNRAPLDDSGMPKDRFSAEMPDATLATLKIQPSEPRDSAVYFCASGSDTATEAFFGQGTRLTVV.

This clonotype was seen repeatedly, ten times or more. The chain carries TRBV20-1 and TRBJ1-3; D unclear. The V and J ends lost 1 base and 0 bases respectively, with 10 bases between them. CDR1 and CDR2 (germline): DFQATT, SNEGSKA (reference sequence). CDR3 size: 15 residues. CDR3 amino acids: CSARGLAHSGNTIYF. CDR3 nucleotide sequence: TGCAGTGCTAGAGGACTGGCCCACTCTGGAAACACCATATATTTT.

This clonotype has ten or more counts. Written as DNA, the CDR3 is TGTGCCAGCAGTTTTGAGTGGGGCGCAGAAAACACCATATATTTT. It encodes CASSFEWGAENTIYF. The chain employs TRBV12-3 or TRBV12-4 and TRBJ1-3; D possibly corresponds to TRBD1 (5 bases). The CDR3 spans 15 residues. The V and J ends lost 3 bases and 6 bases respectively, with 15 bases between them.

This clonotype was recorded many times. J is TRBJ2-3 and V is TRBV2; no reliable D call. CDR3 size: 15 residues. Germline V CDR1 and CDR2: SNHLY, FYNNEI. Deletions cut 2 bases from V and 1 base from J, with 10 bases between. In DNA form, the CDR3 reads TGTGCCAGCAGTGAATCCCTAGGCCGCACAGATACGCAGTATTTT. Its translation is CASSESLGRTDTQYF.

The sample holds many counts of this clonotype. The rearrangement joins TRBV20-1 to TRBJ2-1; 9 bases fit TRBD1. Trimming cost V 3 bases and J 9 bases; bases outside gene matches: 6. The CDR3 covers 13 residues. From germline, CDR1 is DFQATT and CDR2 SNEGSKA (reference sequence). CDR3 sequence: CSASGGQGPEQFF. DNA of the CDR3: TGCAGTGCTAGTGGGGGACAGGGTCCTGAGCAGTTCTTC.

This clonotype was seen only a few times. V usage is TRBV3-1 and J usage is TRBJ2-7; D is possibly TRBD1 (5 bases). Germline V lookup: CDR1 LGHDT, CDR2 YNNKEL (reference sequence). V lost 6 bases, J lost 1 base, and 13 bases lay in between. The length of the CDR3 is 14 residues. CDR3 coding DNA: TGTGCCAGCAGAGACAGACTTCGATCCTACGAGCAGTACTTC. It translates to CASRDRLRSYEQYF.

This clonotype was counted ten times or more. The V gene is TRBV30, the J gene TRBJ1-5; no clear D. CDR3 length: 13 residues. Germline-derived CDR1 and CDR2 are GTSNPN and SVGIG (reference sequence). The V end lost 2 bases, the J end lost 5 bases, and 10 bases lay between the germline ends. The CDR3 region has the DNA TGTGCCTGGAGTTTCAGGAGTGATCAGCCCCAGCATTTT. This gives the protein CAWSFRSDQPQHF.

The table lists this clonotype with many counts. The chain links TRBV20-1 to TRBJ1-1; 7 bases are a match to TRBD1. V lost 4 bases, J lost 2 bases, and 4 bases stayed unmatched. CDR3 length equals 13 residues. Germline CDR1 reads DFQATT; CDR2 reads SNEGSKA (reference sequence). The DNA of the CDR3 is TGCAGTGCTATAGGGACAGCCAACACTGAAGCTTTCTTT. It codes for CSAIGTANTEAFF.

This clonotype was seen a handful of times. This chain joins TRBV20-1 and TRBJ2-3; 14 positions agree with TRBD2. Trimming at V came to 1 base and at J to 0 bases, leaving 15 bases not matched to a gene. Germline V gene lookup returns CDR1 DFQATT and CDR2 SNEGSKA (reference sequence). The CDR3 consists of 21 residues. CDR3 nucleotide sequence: TGCAGTGCTAGAGTCCGCACTAGACTAGCGGGGGGGCGAGCTAGCACAGATACGCAGTATTTT. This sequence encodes CSARVRTRLAGGRASTDTQYF.

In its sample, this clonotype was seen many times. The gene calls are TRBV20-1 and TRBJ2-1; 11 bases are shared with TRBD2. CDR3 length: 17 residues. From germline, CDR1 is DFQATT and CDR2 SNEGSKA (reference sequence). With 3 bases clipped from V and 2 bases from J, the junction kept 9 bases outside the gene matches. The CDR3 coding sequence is TGCAGTGCTAGTTATAGCGGGGGGGCCGGGGCCTACAATGAGCAGTTCTTC. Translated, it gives CSASYSGGAGAYNEQFF.

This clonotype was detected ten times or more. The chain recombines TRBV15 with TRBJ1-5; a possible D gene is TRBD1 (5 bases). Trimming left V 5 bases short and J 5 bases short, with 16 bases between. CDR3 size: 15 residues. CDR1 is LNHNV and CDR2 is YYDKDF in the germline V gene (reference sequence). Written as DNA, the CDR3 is TGTGCCACCAGCCCTCCACTGGGGGGGTATCAGCCCCAGCATTTT. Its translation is CATSPPLGGYQPQHF.

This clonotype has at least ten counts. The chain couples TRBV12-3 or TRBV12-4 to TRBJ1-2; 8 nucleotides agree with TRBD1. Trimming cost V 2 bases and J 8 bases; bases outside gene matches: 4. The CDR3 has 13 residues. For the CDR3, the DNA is TGTGCCAGCAGTTTACAGGGGGCGCGCGGCTACACCTTC. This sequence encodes CASSLQGARGYTF.

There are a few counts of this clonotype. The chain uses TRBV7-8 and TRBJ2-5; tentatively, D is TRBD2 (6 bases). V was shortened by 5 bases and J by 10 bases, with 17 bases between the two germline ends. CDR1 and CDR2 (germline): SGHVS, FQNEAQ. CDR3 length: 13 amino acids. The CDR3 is CASSVGTAGYQYF. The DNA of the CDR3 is TGTGCCAGCAGCGTCGGGACGGCGGGGTACCAGTACTTC.

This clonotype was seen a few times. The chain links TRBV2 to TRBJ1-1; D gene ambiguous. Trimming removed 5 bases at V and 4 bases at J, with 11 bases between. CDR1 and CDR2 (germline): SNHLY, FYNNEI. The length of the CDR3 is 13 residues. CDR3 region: CASSFLRGTEAFF. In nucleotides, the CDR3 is TGTGCCAGCAGTTTCCTTCGGGGCACTGAAGCTTTCTTT.

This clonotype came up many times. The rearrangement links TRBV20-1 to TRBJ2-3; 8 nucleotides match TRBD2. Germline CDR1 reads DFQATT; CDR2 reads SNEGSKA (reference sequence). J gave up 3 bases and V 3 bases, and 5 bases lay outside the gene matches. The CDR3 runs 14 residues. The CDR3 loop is CSARGAGGTDTQYF. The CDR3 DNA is TGCAGTGCTAGGGGGGCGGGGGGTACAGATACGCAGTATTTT.

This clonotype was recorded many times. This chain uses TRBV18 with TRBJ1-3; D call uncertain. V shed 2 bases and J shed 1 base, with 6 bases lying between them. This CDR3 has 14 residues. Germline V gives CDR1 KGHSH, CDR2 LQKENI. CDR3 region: CASSPEQSGNTIYF. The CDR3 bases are TGTGCCAGCTCACCAGAACAGTCTGGAAACACCATATATTTT.

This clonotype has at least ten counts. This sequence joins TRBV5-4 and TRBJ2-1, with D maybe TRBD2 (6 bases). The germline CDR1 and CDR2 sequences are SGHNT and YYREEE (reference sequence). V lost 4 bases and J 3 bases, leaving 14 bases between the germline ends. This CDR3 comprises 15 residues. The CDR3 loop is CASSPPLGGYNEQFF. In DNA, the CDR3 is TGTGCCAGCAGCCCCCCCCTGGGGGGCTACAATGAGCAGTTCTTC. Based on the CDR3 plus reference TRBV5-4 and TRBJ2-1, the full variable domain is ETGVTQSPTHLIKTRGQQVTLRCSSQSGHNTVSWYQQALGQGPQFIFQYYREEENGRGNFPPRFSGLQFPNYSSELNVNALELDDSALYLCASSPPLGGYNEQFFGPGTRLTVL.

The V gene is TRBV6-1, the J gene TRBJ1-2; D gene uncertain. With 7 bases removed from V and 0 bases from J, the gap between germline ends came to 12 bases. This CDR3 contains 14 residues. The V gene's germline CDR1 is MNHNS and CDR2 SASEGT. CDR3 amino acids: CASKDGPANYGYTF. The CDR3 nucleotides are TGTGCCAGCAAGGACGGCCCGGCTAACTATGGCTACACCTTC.

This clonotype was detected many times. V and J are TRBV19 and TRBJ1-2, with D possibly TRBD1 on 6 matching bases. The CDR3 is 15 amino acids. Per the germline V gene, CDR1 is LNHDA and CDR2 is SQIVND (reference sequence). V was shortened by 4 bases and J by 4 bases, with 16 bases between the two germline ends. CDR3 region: CASSTQTGSGYGYTF. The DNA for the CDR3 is TGTGCCAGTAGTACACAAACAGGGTCGGGCTATGGCTACACCTTC.

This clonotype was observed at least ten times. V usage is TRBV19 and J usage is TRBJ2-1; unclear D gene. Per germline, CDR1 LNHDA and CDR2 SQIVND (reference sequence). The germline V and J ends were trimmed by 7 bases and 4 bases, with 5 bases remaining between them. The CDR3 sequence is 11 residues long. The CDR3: CASTSYNEQFF. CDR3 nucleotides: TGTGCCAGTACTTCGTACAATGAGCAGTTCTTC.

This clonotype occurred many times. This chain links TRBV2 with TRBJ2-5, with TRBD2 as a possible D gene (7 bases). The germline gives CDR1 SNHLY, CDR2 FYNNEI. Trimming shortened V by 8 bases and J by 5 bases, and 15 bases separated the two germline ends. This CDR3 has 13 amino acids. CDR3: CASGGADAETQYF. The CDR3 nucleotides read TGTGCCAGCGGGGGGGCAGACGCTGAGACCCAGTACTTC. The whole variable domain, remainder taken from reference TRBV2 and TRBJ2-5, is EPEVTQTPSHQVTQMGQEVILRCVPISNHLYFYWYRQILGQKVEFLVSFYNNEISEKSEIFDDQFSVERPDGSNFTLKIRSTKLEDSAMYFCASGGADAETQYFGPGTRLLVL.

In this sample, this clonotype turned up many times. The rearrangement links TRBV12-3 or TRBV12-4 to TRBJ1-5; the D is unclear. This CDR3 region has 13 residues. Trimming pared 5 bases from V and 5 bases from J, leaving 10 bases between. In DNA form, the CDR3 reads TGTGCCAGCAGTACAGAGTCGTATCAGCCCCAGCATTTT. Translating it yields CASSTESYQPQHF.

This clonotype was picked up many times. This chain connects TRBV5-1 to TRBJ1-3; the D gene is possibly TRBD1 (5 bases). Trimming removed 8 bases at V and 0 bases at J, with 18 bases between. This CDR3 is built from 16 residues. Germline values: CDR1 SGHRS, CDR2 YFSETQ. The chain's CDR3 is CASNPGTANSGNTIYF. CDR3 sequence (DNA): TGCGCCAGTAATCCCGGGACGGCAAACTCTGGAAACACCATATATTTT.